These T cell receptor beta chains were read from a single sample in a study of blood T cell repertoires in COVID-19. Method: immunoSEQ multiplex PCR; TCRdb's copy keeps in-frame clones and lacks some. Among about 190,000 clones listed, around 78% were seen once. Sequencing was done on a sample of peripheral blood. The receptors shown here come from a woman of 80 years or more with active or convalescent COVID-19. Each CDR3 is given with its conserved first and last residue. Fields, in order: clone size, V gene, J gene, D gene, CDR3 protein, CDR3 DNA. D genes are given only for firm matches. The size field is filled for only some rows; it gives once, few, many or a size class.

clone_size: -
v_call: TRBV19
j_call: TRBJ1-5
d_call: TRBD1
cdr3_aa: CASTPRGQGNQPQHF
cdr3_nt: TGTGCCAGTACTCCGAGGGGGCAGGGAAATCAGCCCCAGCATTTT

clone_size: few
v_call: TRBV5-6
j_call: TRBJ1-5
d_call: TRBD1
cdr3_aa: CASSFGQGNQPQHF
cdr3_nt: TGTGCCAGCAGCTTCGGACAGGGCAATCAGCCCCAGCATTTT

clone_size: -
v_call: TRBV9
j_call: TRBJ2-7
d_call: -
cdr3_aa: CASSVDKGSEQYF
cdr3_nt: TGTGCCAGCAGCGTAGATAAGGGGTCCGAGCAGTACTTC

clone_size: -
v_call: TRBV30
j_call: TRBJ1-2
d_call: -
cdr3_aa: CAWSLYYGYTF
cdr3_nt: TGTGCCTGGAGTCTATACTATGGCTACACCTTC

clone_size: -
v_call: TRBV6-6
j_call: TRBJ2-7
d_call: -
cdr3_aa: CASSFGQNDARKQYF
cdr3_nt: TGTGCCAGCAGTTTTGGACAGAACGATGCCCGAAAGCAGTACTTC

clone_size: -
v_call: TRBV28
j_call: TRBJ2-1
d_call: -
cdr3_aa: CASSFDRWNEQFF
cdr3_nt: TGTGCCAGCAGTTTCGACAGGTGGAATGAGCAGTTCTTC

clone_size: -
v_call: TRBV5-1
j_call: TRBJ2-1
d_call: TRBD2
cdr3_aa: CASSLMSSGGVSSYNEQFF
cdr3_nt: TGCGCCAGCAGCTTGATGTCTAGCGGGGGAGTCAGCTCCTACAATGAGCAGTTCTTC

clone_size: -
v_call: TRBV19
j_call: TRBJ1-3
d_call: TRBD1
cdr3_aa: CARGQGRGSGNTIYF
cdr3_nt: TGTGCCAGGGGACAGGGCCGAGGTTCTGGAAACACCATATATTTT

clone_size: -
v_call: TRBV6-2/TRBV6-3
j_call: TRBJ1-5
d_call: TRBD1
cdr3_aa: CASSRIGQGWNQPQHF
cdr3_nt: TGTGCCAGCAGTCGAATCGGACAGGGGTGGAATCAGCCCCAGCATTTT

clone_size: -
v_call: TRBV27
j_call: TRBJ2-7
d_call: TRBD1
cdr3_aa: CASSPGQGKPYEQYF
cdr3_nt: TGTGCCAGCAGTCCGGGACAGGGGAAGCCCTACGAGCAGTACTTC

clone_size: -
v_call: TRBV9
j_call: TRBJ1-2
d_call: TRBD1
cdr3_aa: CASSLDRDNYGYTF
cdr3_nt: TGTGCCAGCAGCCTTGACAGGGACAACTATGGCTACACCTTC

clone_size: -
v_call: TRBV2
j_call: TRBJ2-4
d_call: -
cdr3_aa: CASSLLRGGRAENIQYF
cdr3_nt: TGTGCCAGCAGTTTGCTCAGGGGCGGTAGAGCGGAAAACATTCAGTACTTC

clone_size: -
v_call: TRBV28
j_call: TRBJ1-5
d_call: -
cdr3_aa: CASSAQGPRNQPQHF
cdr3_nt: TGTGCCAGCAGTGCACAGGGTCCCCGCAATCAGCCCCAGCATTTT

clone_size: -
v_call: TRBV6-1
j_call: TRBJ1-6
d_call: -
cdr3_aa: CASSEQGSYNSPLHF
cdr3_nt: TGTGCCAGCAGTGAACAGGGATCGTATAATTCACCCCTCCACTTT

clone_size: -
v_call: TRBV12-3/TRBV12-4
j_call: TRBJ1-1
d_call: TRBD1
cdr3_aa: CASILTGGTEAFF
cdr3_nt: TGTGCCAGCATCTTAACAGGGGGCACTGAAGCTTTCTTT

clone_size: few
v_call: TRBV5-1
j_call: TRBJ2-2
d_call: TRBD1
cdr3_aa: CASSPGTGTGELFF
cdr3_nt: TGCGCCAGCAGCCCCGGGACAGGTACCGGGGAGCTGTTTTTT

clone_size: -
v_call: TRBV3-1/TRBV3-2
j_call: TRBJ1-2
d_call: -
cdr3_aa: CASSQARGYYTF
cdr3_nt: TGTGCCAGCAGCCAAGCGCGCGGATATTACACCTTC

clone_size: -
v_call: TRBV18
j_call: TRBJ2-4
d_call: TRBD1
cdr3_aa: CASSPGTGVQNIQYF
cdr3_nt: TGTGCCAGCTCACCCGGGACAGGGGTTCAAAACATTCAGTACTTC

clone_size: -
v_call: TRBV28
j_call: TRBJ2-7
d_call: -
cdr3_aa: CASKTPSGPPSEQYF
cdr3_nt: TGTGCCAGCAAAACCCCCTCGGGTCCCCCTTCCGAGCAGTACTTC

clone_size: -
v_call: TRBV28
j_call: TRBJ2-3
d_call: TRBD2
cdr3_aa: CASLAGVRTDTQYF
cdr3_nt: TGTGCCAGTCTAGCGGGGGTTCGCACAGATACGCAGTATTTT

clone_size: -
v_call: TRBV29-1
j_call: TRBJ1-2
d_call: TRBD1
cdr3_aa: CSVEDRDRYGYTF
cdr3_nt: TGCAGCGTTGAAGATCGGGACAGATATGGCTACACCTTC

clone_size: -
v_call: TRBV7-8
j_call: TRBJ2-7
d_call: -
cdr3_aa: CASSLGGGLYEQYF
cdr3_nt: TGTGCCAGCAGCCTGGGGGGAGGCCTCTACGAGCAGTACTTC

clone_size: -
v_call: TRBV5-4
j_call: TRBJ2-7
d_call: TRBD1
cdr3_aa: CASSLGQGVSYEQYF
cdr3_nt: TGTGCCAGCAGCTTGGGACAGGGGGTTTCTTACGAGCAGTACTTC

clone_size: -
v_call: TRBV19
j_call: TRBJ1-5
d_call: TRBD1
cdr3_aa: CASRTGNQPQHF
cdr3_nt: TGTGCCAGTAGGACAGGGAATCAGCCCCAGCATTTT

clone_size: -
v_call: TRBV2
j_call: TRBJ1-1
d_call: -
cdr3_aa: CASTLTGAGTEAFF
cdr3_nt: TGTGCCAGCACCCTTACAGGCGCCGGCACTGAAGCTTTCTTT